The following is a T cell receptor (beta chain) sequence with its context. The length of the CDR3 is 20 residues. The selected patients with pancreatic ductal adenocarcinoma had surgery but no neoadjuvant therapy. This entry is derived from a study of T cells in pancreatic ductal adenocarcinoma. Measured with immunoSEQ multiplex PCR; TCRdb has only the in-frame clones, and not every one. The data hold fewer than 20,000 clones, with approximately 89% observed a single time. The chain links TRBV21-1 to TRBJ2-5; TRBD2 is taken as the D call from the table, unchecked against the DNA. TRBV21-1 is given as a pseudogene. The TCR comes from a human donor with pancreatic ductal adenocarcinoma. The specimen was PBMCs. The CDR3 nucleotides read TGTGCCAGCAGCAAAACCCCGGGACTAGCGGGACCCACAGGGAGTGAGACCCAGTACTTC. Amino acid sequence: CASSKTPGLAGPTGSETQYF.